These 4 T cell receptor beta chains came from one sample sequenced in a study of breast tumors, draining lymph nodes, adjacent tissues. The lymph nodes were axillary draining lymph nodes from breast cancer patients. TCRdb re-called the multiplex PCR reads with MiXCR, one entry per CDR3 protein. The top ten clones hold around 4% of a sample with 150,000 to 200,000 distinct CDR3 sequences, roughly a third of them seen once. The specimen sequenced was axillary lymph node tissue. Receptor source: a female donor with breast cancer. Some clones in this sample may be carry-over from other donors' samples.

There are a few counts of this clonotype. The rearrangement joins TRBV28 to TRBJ1-5, with 11 bases that match TRBD1. Trimming at V came to 8 bases and at J to 5 bases, leaving 17 bases not matched to a gene. Germline V gives CDR1 MDHEN, CDR2 SYDVKM. The CDR3 consists of 18 residues. The CDR3 spells CASGPRTGGAYHYQPQHF. Written as DNA, the CDR3 is TGTGCCAGCGGGCCGAGGACAGGGGGCGCGTATCACTATCAGCCCCAGCATTTT.

In its sample, this clonotype was seen many times. The CDR3 reads CASSLTGYPIGEQFF. In DNA, the CDR3 is TGTGCCAGCAGCTTAACAGGGTACCCTATAGGTGAGCAGTTCTTC. V gene TRBV7-3 combines with J gene TRBJ2-1; D gene unclear. Trimming stripped 0 bases from V and 9 bases from J, with 15 bases between. Germline CDR1 SGHTA, CDR2 FQGTGA. This CDR3 comprises 15 residues.

This clonotype was detected many times. This sequence joins TRBV6-2 or TRBV6-3 and TRBJ2-5, with a possible D match to TRBD2 (5 bases). The CDR3 contains 16 residues. Trimming stripped 1 base from V and 0 bases from J, with 12 bases between. Germline CDR1 MNHEY, CDR2 SVGEGT. The CDR3 loop reads CASSYYLGSNQETQYF. The CDR3 DNA reads TGTGCCAGCAGTTACTATCTAGGGAGTAACCAAGAGACCCAGTACTTC.

This chain connects TRBV19 to TRBJ1-2; possible D gene TRBD1, 5 bases. Trimming took off 4 bases at V and 4 bases at J, with 13 bases between the two ends. Germline assignment: CDR1 LNHDA and CDR2 SQIVND (reference sequence). This CDR3 region has 14 residues. CDR3 coding DNA: TGTGCCAGTAGTAGGGTGGGGACGGCCTATGGCTACACCTTC. It specifies CASSRVGTAYGYTF.